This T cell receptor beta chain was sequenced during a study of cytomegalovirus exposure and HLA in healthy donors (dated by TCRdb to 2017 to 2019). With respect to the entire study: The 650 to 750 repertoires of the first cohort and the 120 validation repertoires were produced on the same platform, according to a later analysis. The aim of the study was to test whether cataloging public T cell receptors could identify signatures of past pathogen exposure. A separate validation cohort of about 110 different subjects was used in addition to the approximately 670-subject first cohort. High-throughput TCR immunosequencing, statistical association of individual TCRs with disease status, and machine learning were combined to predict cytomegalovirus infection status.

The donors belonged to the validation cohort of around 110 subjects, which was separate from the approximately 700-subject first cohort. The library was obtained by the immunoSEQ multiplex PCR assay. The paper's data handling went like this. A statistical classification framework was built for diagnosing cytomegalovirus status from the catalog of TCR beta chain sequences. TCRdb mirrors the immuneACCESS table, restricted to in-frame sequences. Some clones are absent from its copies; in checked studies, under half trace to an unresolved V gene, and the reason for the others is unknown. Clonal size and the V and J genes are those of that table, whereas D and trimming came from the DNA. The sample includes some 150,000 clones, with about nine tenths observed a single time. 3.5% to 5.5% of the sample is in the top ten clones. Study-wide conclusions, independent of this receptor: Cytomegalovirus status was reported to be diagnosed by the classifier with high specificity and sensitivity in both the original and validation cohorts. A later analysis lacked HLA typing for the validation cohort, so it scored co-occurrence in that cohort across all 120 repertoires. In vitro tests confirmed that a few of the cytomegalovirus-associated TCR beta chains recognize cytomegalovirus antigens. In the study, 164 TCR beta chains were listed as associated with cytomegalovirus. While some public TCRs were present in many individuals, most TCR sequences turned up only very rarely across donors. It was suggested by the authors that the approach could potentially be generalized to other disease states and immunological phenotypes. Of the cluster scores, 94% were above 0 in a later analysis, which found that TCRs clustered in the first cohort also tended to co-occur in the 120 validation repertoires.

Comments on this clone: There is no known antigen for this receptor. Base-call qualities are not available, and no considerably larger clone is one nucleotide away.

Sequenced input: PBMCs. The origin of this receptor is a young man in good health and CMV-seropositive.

CDR3 reads: CASTLTGARSYNEQFF. The sequence in DNA is TGTGCCAGCACCCTGACAGGGGCCCGTTCCTACAATGAGCAGTTCTTC. The sequence joins TRBV7-9 to TRBJ2-1; 8 bases in the junction line up with TRBD1. The CDR3 starts with the cysteine, ends with the phenylalanine, and has 16 residues. The entry retains the CDR3 DNA only, 48 bases that are in frame from base 1. CDR1 and CDR2, per the germline V gene (reference sequence), are SEHNR and FQNEAQ. Relative to germline, V is missing 7 bases and J is missing 1 base, with 9 bases of the junction outside any gene match.